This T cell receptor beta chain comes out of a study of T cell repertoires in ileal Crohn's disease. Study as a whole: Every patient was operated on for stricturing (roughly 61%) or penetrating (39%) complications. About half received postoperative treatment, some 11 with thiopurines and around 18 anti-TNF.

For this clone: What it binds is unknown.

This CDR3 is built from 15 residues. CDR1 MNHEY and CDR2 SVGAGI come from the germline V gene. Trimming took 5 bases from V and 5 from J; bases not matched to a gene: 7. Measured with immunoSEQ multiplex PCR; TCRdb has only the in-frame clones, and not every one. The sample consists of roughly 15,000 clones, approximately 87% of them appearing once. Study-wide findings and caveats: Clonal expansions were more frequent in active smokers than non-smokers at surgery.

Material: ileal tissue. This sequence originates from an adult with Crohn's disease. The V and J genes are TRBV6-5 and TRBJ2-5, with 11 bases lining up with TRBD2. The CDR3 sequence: CASSRSGGAGETQYF. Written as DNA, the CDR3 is TGTGCCAGCAGTCGTAGCGGGGGGGCCGGTGAGACCCAGTACTTC.